This T cell receptor (beta chain) was recovered during a study of STAT5B mutations in CD4+ large granular lymphocyte leukemia. In regard to this clone: No antigen is known for it.

Control samples were healthy donors' buffy coats. Germline CDR1 is SGHVS and CDR2 is FNYEAQ. There are 14 residues in the CDR3. Trimming shortened V by 5 bases and J by 3 bases, and 12 bases separated the two germline ends. Broader study findings: Without HLA matching, higher CD4+ than CD8+ T-LGLL clonality could reflect small sample size. Top patient clones used TRBV06 genes more often: 8/27 versus 2/35 in controls.

In the authors' workflow: Productive clonotypes were detectable down to 2.59 x 10-5 frequency. Only in-frame clones appear in the TCRdb table, and some are missing; sequencing was by immunoSEQ multiplex PCR. The V and J calls and clone size come from that table; D and trimming were worked out from the DNA. The sample carries tens of thousands of clones, 87% recorded once. Sequencing used CD4+ T cells from blood buffy coats. The genes are TRBV7-6 and TRBJ2-3; perhaps TRBD1 as D (5 bases). This clonotype was sampled from a human donor in good health. The CDR3 DNA is TGTGCCAGCAGCCTTTCGCAGGGAACAGATACGCAGTATTTT. Translated, it gives CASSLSQGTDTQYF.